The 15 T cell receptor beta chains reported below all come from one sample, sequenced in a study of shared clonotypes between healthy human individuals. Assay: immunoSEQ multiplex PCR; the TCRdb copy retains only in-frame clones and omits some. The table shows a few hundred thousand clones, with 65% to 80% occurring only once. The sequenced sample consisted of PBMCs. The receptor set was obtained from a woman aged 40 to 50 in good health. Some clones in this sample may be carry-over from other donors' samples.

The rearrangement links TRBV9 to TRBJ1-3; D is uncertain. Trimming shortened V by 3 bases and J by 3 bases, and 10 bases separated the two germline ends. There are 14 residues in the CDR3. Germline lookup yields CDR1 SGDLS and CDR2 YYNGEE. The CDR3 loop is CASSEDVYGNTIYF. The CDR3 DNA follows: TGTGCCAGCAGCGAGGACGTTTATGGAAACACCATATATTTT.

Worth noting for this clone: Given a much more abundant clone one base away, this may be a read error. The CDR3 nucleotides are TGTGCCAGCAGCTTAGGCCAACTGGTCTCTGAGCAGCTCTTC. This codes for CASSLGQLVSEQLF. The V gene is TRBV13, the J gene TRBJ2-1; D is undetermined. CDR3 length: 14 residues. CDR1 and CDR2 from the germline V gene are PRHDT and FYEKMQ (reference sequence). The variable domain in full, completed from reference TRBV13 and TRBJ2-1, reads AAGVIQSPRHLIKEKRETATLKCYPIPRHDTVYWYQQGPGQDPQFLISFYEKMQSDKGSIPDRFSAQQFSDYHSELNMSSLELGDSALYFCASSLGQLVSEQLFGPGTRLTVL.

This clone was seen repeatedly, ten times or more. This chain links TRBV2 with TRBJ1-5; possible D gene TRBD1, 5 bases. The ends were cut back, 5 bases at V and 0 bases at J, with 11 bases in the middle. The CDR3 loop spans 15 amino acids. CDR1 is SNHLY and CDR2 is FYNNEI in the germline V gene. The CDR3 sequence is CASSQIRVSNQPQHF. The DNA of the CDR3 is TGTGCCAGCAGTCAAATCAGGGTTAGCAATCAGCCCCAGCATTTT.

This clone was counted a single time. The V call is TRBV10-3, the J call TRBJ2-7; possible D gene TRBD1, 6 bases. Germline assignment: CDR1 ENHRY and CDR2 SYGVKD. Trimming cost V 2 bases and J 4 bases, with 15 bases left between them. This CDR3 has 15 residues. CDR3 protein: CAISEALGGSYEQYF. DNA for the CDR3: TGTGCCATCAGTGAGGCTCTAGGGGGTTCGTACGAGCAGTACTTC.

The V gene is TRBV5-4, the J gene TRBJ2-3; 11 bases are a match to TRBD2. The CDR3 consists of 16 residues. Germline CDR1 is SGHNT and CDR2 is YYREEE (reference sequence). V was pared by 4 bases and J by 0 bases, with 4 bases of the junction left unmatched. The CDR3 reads CASSARTSGSTDTQYF. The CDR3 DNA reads TGTGCCAGCAGCGCTAGGACTAGCGGGAGCACAGATACGCAGTATTTT.

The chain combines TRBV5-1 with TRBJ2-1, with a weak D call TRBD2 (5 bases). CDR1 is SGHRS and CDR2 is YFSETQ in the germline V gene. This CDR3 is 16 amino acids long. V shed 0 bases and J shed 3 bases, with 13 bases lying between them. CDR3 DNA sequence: TGCGCCAGCAGCTTGGCCTACGGGATGTACTACAATGAGCAGTTCTTC. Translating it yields CASSLAYGMYYNEQFF.

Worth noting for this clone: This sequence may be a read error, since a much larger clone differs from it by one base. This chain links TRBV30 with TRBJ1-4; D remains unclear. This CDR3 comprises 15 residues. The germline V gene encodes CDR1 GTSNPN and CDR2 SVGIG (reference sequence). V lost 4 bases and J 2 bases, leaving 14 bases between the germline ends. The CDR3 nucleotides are TGTGCCTGGATTGTACTGGGCGGGACTAATGAAAAACTGTTTTTT. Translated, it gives CAWIVLGGTNEKLFF. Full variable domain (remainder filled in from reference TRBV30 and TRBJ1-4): SQTIHQWPATLVQPVGSPLSLECTVEGTSNPNLYWYRQAAGRGLQLLFYSVGIGQISSEVPQNLSASRPQDRQFILSSKKLLLSDSGFYLCAWIVLGGTNEKLFFGSGTQLSVL.

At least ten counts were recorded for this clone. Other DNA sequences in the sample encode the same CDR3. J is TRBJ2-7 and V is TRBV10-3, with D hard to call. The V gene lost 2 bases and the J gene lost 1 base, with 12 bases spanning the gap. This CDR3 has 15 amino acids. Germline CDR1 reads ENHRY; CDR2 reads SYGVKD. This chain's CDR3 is CAISEGPSSSYEQYF. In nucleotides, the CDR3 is TGTGCCATCAGTGAGGGGCCTTCGTCGTCCTACGAGCAGTACTTC.

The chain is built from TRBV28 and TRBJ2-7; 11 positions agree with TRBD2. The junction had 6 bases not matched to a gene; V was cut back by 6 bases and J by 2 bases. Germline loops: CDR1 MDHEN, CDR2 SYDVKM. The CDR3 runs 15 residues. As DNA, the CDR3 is TGTGCCAGCAGCCCTGGGACTAGCGGCGCCTACGAGCAGTACTTC. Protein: CASSPGTSGAYEQYF.

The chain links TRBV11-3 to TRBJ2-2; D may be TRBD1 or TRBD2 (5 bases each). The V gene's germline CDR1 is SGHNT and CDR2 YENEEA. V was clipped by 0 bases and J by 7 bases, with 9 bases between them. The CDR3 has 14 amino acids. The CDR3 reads CASSLEAGSGELFF. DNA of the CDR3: TGTGCCAGCAGCTTAGAGGCAGGGAGCGGGGAGCTGTTTTTT.

The CDR3 DNA follows: TGTGCCAGCAGGACCGTACGGGGACTAGTCTGGCGTGAGCAGTTCTTC. As protein: CASRTVRGLVWREQFF. The chain joins TRBV28 to TRBJ2-1, with 8 bases that match TRBD2. Germline CDR1 and CDR2: MDHEN and SYDVKM. The V segment lost 6 bases and the J segment 9 bases; nucleotides outside the gene matches: 16. The CDR3 contains 16 residues.

CDR3 protein: CASSLAGRHEQYF. CDR3 in DNA: TGTGCCAGCAGCTTAGCGGGAAGGCACGAGCAGTACTTC. This chain uses TRBV7-9 with TRBJ2-7; D is ambiguous. With 0 bases removed from V and 5 bases from J, the gap between germline ends came to 8 bases. The CDR3 is 13 amino acids. CDR1 and CDR2 (germline): SEHNR, FQNEAQ (reference sequence).

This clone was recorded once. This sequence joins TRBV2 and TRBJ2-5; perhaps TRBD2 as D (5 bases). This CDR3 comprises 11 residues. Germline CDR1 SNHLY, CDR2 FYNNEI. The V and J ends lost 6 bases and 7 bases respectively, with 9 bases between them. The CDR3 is CASRESGTQYF. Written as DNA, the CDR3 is TGTGCCAGCAGGGAGAGCGGGACCCAGTACTTC.

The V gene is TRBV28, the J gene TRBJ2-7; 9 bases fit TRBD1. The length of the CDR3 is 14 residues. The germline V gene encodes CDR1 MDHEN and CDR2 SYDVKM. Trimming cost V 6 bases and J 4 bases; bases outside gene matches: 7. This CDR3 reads CASSIQGAVYEQYF. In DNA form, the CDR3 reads TGTGCCAGCAGCATACAGGGGGCGGTTTACGAGCAGTACTTC.

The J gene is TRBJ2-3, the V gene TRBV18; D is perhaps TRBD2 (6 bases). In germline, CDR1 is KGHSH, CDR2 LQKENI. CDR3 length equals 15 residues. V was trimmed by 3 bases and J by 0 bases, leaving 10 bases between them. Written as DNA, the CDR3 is TGTGCCAGCTCACCGGCGGGATCTAGCACAGATACGCAGTATTTT. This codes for CASSPAGSSTDTQYF.